A selection of T cell receptor beta chains follows, all from one sample in a study of shared clonotypes between healthy human individuals. Assay used: immunoSEQ multiplex PCR; TCRdb lists only in-frame clones, some missing. Among 2 million to 3 million clones listed, roughly 93% were seen once. What was sequenced was naive CD4+ T cells from PBMCs. The receptors originated from a man aged 18 to 30 in good health. Some clones in this sample may be carry-over from other donors' samples. CDR3s include the opening cysteine and the closing phenylalanine or tryptophan. D genes are given only for firm matches. Size tells how often a clone was seen (once, few, many) or the class of an expanded clone, and some rows leave it out.

TGTGCCAGCAGAGCCATCACGACCACAGATACGCAGTATTTT CASRAITTTDTQYF . TRBV6-5 . TRBJ2-3
TGTGCCAGCAGCTTCCGGGACAGACGGAATGAAAAACTGTTTTTT CASSFRDRRNEKLFF TRBD1 TRBV7-2 . TRBJ1-4
TGTGCCAGTAGACGGGAGATTTTGGCTGGAAACACCATATATTTT CASRREILAGNTIYF . TRBV2 . TRBJ1-3
TGTGCCAGCAGCTTAGTTCCCTCGAACACTGAAGCTTTCTTT CASSLVPSNTEAFF . TRBV7-2 . TRBJ1-1
TGTGCCAGCAGTTCGACAGGGGTCTCCTACGAGCAGTACTTC CASSSTGVSYEQYF TRBD1 TRBV28 . TRBJ2-7
TGTGCCAGCCAGGAGGTTGCGAACACTGAAGCTTTCTTT CASQEVANTEAFF . TRBV18 . TRBJ1-1
TGTGCCAGCAGTGCCTATGAGGGGGGGGTCGCAGATACGCAGTATTTT CASSAYEGGVADTQYF . TRBV25-1 . TRBJ2-3
TGTGCCAGCAGACCAAACGGGGGCTCCTACGAGCAGTACTTC CASRPNGGSYEQYF . TRBV2 . TRBJ2-7
TGTGCCAGCAGCACACGCCAGACAGGGGGCAATCAGCCCCAGCATTTT CASSTRQTGGNQPQHF TRBD1 TRBV11-2 . TRBJ1-5
TGTGCCAGCAGTGGGAGCGATGAGCAGTTCTTC CASSGSDEQFF . TRBV27 few TRBJ2-1
TGTGCCAGCAGTTTTGGATCGGGAGGCTACAATGAGCAGTTCTTC CASSFGSGGYNEQFF TRBD2 TRBV6-5 once TRBJ2-1
TGTGCCAGCAGTGAACAAGGACCGGGGACGAACACTGAAGCTTTCTTT CASSEQGPGTNTEAFF . TRBV2 . TRBJ1-1
TGTGCCAGCAGTTACACGGAACAGACTGAAGCTTTCTTT CASSYTEQTEAFF . TRBV6-9 . TRBJ1-1
TGCGCCAGCAGCCGGACTAGCGGGGTCTCAATCTACAATGAGCAGTTCTTC CASSRTSGVSIYNEQFF TRBD2 TRBV5-1 . TRBJ2-1
TGTGCCAGCCGAAACTCTGGGGCCAACGTCCTGACTTTC CASRNSGANVLTF . TRBV11-2 . TRBJ2-6
TGTGCCAGCAGCCAAGGCGTTTACAATGAGCAGTTCTTC CASSQGVYNEQFF . TRBV14 . TRBJ2-1
TGCGCCAGCAGCCAAGTAACAGGGGGCGTGTTTACCGGGGAGCTGTTTTTT CASSQVTGGVFTGELFF TRBD1 TRBV4-1 . TRBJ2-2
TGTGCCAGCTCACCACTCAGGGGAAATTCACCCCTCCACTTT CASSPLRGNSPLHF . TRBV18 . TRBJ1-6
TGTGCCAGCAGTGTACCCTCGGTATCGACCTACGAGCAGTACTTC CASSVPSVSTYEQYF . TRBV28 . TRBJ2-7
TGCGCCAGCGGGGCAGGGGGCAACTATGGCTACACCTTC CASGAGGNYGYTF TRBD1 TRBV5-1 . TRBJ1-2
TGTGCCAGCCAATCGACAGGAACTAGCACAGATACGCAGTATTTT CASQSTGTSTDTQYF . TRBV19 . TRBJ2-3
TGCGCCAGCAGCTATAGACAGGGAGCGAACACCGGGGAGCTGTTTTTT CASSYRQGANTGELFF TRBD1 TRBV23-1 . TRBJ2-2
TGTGCCAGCAGTGACTGGACTAGCGGAACCACCGGGGAGCTGTTTTTT CASSDWTSGTTGELFF TRBD2 TRBV7-9 . TRBJ2-2
TGTGCCACCAGACCCCCCGGGGATACGCAGTATTTT CATRPPGDTQYF . TRBV6-1 once TRBJ2-3
TGCGCCAGCAGCCATCCAGGGGAAAAACTGTTTTTT CASSHPGEKLFF . TRBV4-1 . TRBJ1-4
TGTGCCAGCAGTTACATGGAGGGTGGCTATGGCTACACCTTC CASSYMEGGYGYTF . TRBV6-5 . TRBJ1-2
TGTGCCTGGATGGCGAGGCTAGCGGGAGGTCCCCTCCAGGAGACCCAGTACTTC CAWMARLAGGPLQETQYF TRBD2 TRBV30 . TRBJ2-5
TGCGCCAGCGGCTTGGAGGGATCAAATGAAAAACTGTTTTTT CASGLEGSNEKLFF . TRBV4-3 . TRBJ1-4